This record looks at one T cell receptor (beta chain) sequence and its context. Its antigen remains unidentified. These data come from a study of radiation and T cells in renal cell carcinoma. From germline, CDR1 is LNHDA and CDR2 SQIVND (reference sequence). V was pared by 5 bases and J by 4 bases, with 7 bases of the junction left unmatched. The CDR3 covers 16 residues. General study points: Top tumor clonotypes rose in blood 2 weeks post-radiation, then contracted.

Time point: blood 2 weeks post-SBRT. Noted treatment: 15 Gy SBRT to primary tumor, nephrectomy 4 weeks later. Profiling relied on immunoSEQ multiplex PCR, and the TCRdb table lists in-frame clones only, not all of them. The table includes about 130,000 clones, about 81% detected once. The J gene is TRBJ2-6, the V gene TRBV19, with 8 bases identical to TRBD2. Here the sequenced sample was blood, taken from a patient whose treatment included radiotherapy and nephrectomy. The clonotype was recovered from an older woman with renal cell carcinoma. The CDR3 bases are TGTGCCAGTAGTTCGGTAGCGGGATGGGGGGCCAACGTCCTGACTTTC. Protein: CASSSVAGWGANVLTF.